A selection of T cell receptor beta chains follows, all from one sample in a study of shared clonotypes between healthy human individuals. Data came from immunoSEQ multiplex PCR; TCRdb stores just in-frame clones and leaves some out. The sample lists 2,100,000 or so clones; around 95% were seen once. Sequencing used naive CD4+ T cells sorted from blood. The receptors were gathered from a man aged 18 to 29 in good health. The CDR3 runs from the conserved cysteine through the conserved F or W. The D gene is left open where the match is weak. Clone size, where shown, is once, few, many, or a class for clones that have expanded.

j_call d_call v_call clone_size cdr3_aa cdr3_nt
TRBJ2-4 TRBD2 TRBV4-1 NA CASSQVGRAPLAKNIQYF TGCGCCAGCAGCCAAGTCGGGAGGGCCCCTTTAGCCAAAAACATTCAGTACTTC
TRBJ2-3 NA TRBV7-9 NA CASSFGLNTQYF TGTGCCAGCAGCTTTGGTCTTAACACGCAGTATTTT
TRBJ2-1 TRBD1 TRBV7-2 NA CASSRDRGLYNEQFF TGTGCCAGCAGCCGGGACAGGGGGCTCTACAATGAGCAGTTCTTC
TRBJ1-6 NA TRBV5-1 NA CASSSGQIYNSPLHF TGCGCCAGCAGCTCTGGACAGATCTATAATTCACCCCTCCACTTT
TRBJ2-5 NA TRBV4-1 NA CASSLGAQETQYF TGCGCCAGCAGTCTCGGGGCACAAGAGACCCAGTACTTC
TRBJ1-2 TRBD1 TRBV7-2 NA CASRTGQGGYGYTF TGTGCCAGCAGGACGGGACAGGGTGGATATGGCTACACCTTC
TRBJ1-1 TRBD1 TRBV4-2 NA CASSQVGQGGTEAFF TGTGCCAGCAGCCAAGTCGGACAGGGGGGCACTGAAGCTTTCTTT
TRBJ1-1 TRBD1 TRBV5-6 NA CASSGDRVGTEAFF TGTGCCAGCAGCGGAGACAGGGTTGGAACTGAAGCTTTCTTT
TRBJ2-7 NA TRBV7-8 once CASMDGAGGQSYEQYF TGTGCCAGCATGGACGGGGCCGGGGGACAATCCTACGAGCAGTACTTC
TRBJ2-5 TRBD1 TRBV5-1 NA CASSLEGARGGTQYF TGCGCCAGCAGCTTGGAGGGGGCGAGGGGCGGGACCCAGTACTTC
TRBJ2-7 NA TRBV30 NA CAWSQNDYEQYF TGTGCCTGGAGCCAAAATGACTACGAGCAGTACTTC
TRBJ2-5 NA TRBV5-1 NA CASSLERTGETQYF TGCGCCAGCAGCTTGGAGCGCACTGGCGAGACCCAGTACTTC
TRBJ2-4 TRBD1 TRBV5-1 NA CASSLEQGKNIQYF TGCGCCAGCAGCTTGGAACAGGGGAAAAACATTCAGTACTTC
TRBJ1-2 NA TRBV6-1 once CASSEAGLYGYTF TGTGCCAGCAGTGAAGCAGGGCTTTATGGCTACACCTTC
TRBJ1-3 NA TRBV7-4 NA CASSYCSSRDTSGNTIYF TGTGCCAGCAGCTATTGCTCCTCCCGGGACACCTCTGGAAACACCATATATTTT
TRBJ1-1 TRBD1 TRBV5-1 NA CASSGNHRGVNTEAFF TGCGCCAGCAGCGGAAATCACAGGGGAGTGAACACTGAAGCTTTCTTT
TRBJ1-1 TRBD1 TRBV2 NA CASTDRGGMNTEAFF TGTGCCAGCACCGACAGGGGGGGAATGAACACTGAAGCTTTCTTT
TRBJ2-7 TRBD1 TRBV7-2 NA CASSLYRGFYEQYF TGTGCCAGCAGCTTGTACAGGGGGTTTTACGAGCAGTACTTC
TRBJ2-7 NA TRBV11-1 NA CASSLGQRDEQRF TGTGCCAGCAGCTTAGGACAGAGGGACGAGCAGAGGTTC
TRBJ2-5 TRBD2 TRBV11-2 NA CASSLLAGNQETQYF TGTGCCAGCAGCTTACTAGCGGGGAACCAAGAGACCCAGTACTTC
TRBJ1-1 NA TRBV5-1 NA CASGRTAGSTEAFF TGCGCCAGCGGTAGGACAGCGGGGAGCACTGAAGCTTTCTTT
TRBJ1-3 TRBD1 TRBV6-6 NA CASRDRGSGNTIYF TGTGCCAGCCGGGACAGGGGCTCTGGAAACACCATATATTTT
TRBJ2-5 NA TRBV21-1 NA CASSKNQEGHQETQYF TGTGCCAGCAGCAAAAATCAAGAGGGTCACCAAGAGACCCAGTACTTC